This entry is about one T cell receptor (beta chain). The data were taken from a study of lymphopenia after photon versus proton radiotherapy. The V end lost 3 bases, the J end lost 1 base, and 7 bases lay between the germline ends. The length of the CDR3 is 14 residues. Germline CDR1 is PRHDT and CDR2 is FYEKMQ (reference sequence). Method: immunoSEQ multiplex PCR; TCRdb's copy keeps in-frame clones and lacks some. Of around 33,000 clones listed, approximately 92% are singletons. The TCR comes from a woman in her 70s with pancreatic cancer. Some clones in this sample may be carry-over from other donors' samples. Sequencing was performed on peripheral blood, taken from a patient treated with proton-based radiotherapy. The chain carries TRBV13 and TRBJ2-1; tentatively, D is TRBD1 (6 bases). The CDR3 loop reads CASSLTGSYNEQFF. CDR3 nucleotides: TGTGCCAGCAGCTTGACAGGTTCCTACAATGAGCAGTTCTTC.